This TCR beta chain was found in a study of monozygotic twins with inflammatory bowel disease. Collection yielded around 2.7 ml of blood per donor. Total RNA input per TCR library was around 3,600 ng. TCRdb reanalyzed the 5' RACE reads and collapses them to one entry per CDR3 protein, without DNA. Its listing shows around 380,000 distinct CDR3 sequences. The receptor comes from a human donor with ulcerative colitis or Crohn's disease, or a healthy co-twin of an affected twin (not recorded which). The sample taken for sequencing was blood.

The CDR3 spells CASSFRTRNEQFF. V is TRBV12-3 or TRBV12-4 and J is TRBJ2-1; TCRdb picks TRBD2, but there is no DNA to check that call. The CDR3 is 13 residues long.